Each of the 17 T cell receptor beta chains below was sequenced from the same sample in a study of spatial heterogeneity in lung cancer. Findings and limits, study-wide: For expanded intratumoral alpha and beta TCRs, counts tracked tumor mutation counts.

The time point denotes: sample taken at primary tumor resection. TCRdb ran MiXCR on the 5' RACE reads and lists one entry per CDR3 protein. The sample shows 2,200 or so distinct CDR3 sequences, more than 2% of them seen only once. Their target antigens are unknown. Sample: lung tumor tissue, taken at surgery. Source of these receptors: a male donor with early-stage non-small cell lung cancer.

By sample share, this clonotype is large (0.1 to 1%). The chain is built from TRBV19 and TRBJ1-6, with a possible D match to TRBD1 (6 bases). The V gene's germline CDR1 is LNHDA and CDR2 SQIVND (reference sequence). The V gene lost 5 bases and the J gene lost 4 bases, with 15 bases spanning the gap. The CDR3 extends over 16 amino acids. CDR3 DNA sequence: TGTGCCAGTAGTCCTTCCCGGACAGATTATAATTCACCCCTCCACTTT. Translating gives CASSPSRTDYNSPLHF.

This clonotype counts as medium-sized. V gene TRBV30 combines with J gene TRBJ2-5; D not certain. The CDR3 is 10 amino acids. Germline CDR1 GTSNPN, CDR2 SVGIG (reference sequence). The V and J ends lost 1 base and 14 bases respectively, with 11 bases between them. Here the CDR3 reads CAWSGVVPYF. The CDR3 nucleotides read TGTGCCTGGAGTGGGGTAGTCCCTTACTTC.

This clonotype was seen many times. The V call is TRBV6-8, the J call TRBJ2-5; 8 positions match TRBD2. The CDR3 consists of 16 residues. From germline, CDR1 is MNHGY and CDR2 SAAAGT. V trimming: 5 bases; J trimming: 5 bases; junction bases outside the gene matches: 13. This CDR3 reads CASSPLLAGRPETQYF. CDR3 DNA sequence: TGTGCCAGCAGTCCCCTGTTAGCGGGACGCCCGGAGACCCAGTACTTC.

The chain carries TRBV12-3 or TRBV12-4 and TRBJ2-7; maybe TRBD2 (6 bases). V was clipped by 1 base and J by 5 bases, with 21 bases between them. This CDR3 contains 17 residues. CDR3 sequence (DNA): TGTGCCAGCAGTTTAGGGGATGGGCGGGCCGGGGGTGACGAGCAGTACTTC. It is translated as CASSLGDGRAGGDEQYF.

This clonotype is medium-sized (0.01 to 0.1%). The chain links TRBV5-6 to TRBJ1-5; TRBD1 aligns across 8 bases. Trimming took 3 bases from V and 1 from J; bases not matched to a gene: 3. The length of the CDR3 is 15 residues. CDR1 and CDR2 (germline): SGHDT, YYEEEE. The CDR3 reads CASSSQGGSNQPQHF. The CDR3 DNA follows: TGTGCCAGCAGCTCACAGGGGGGGAGCAATCAGCCCCAGCATTTT.

The V gene is TRBV19, the J gene TRBJ1-1, with a weak D call TRBD1 (6 bases). There are 18 residues in the CDR3. Trimming cost V 3 bases and J 1 base, with 21 bases left between them. The germline V gene encodes CDR1 LNHDA and CDR2 SQIVND (reference sequence). The CDR3 DNA reads as TGTGCCAGTAGTATGGAGCAGGGGTCCTCGGCTTGGAACACTGAAGCTTTCTTT. Amino acids: CASSMEQGSSAWNTEAFF.

In this sample, this clonotype is medium-sized. J is TRBJ2-3 and V is TRBV10-3; 10 bases fit TRBD2. Germline V gives CDR1 ENHRY, CDR2 SYGVKD. Germline trimming cut 11 bases from V and 4 bases from J; bases unmatched to any gene: 3. The length of the CDR3 is 12 residues. CDR3 sequence: CASGLAADTQYF. Here the CDR3 DNA reads TGTGCCTCCGGACTAGCGGCAGATACGCAGTATTTT.

By its share, this clonotype is medium-sized. The chain links TRBV12-3 or TRBV12-4 to TRBJ1-5; the D is unclear. CDR3 length: 13 residues. V dropped 7 bases and J dropped 5 bases, with 12 bases sitting between them. The CDR3 nucleotides read TGTGCCAGCACTCCCGGGCGACATCAGCCCCAGCATTTT. It translates to CASTPGRHQPQHF.

In this sample, this clonotype turned up many times. V and J are TRBV4-1 and TRBJ2-3; 10 nucleotides match TRBD2. This CDR3 is 17 amino acids long. Germline CDR1 MGHRA, CDR2 YSYEKL. Trimming cost V 1 base and J 1 base; bases outside gene matches: 5. CDR3 in amino acids: CASSQGASGRGTDTQYF. The CDR3 nucleotides are TGCGCCAGCAGCCAAGGGGCTAGCGGGAGAGGCACAGATACGCAGTATTTT.

In this sample, this clonotype is medium-sized. The chain joins TRBV7-3 to TRBJ2-1; 9 nucleotides line up with TRBD1. CDR1 SGHTA and CDR2 FQGTGA come from the germline V gene. The CDR3 is 15 amino acids. Trimming took 5 bases from V and 6 from J; bases not matched to a gene: 8. The CDR3 is CASSPGTGTINEQFF. The CDR3 coding sequence is TGTGCCAGCAGCCCCGGGACAGGGACGATCAATGAGCAGTTCTTC.

This clonotype has a count of ten or more. This could be a read error, since a much larger clone is one nucleotide away. This rearrangement joins TRBV12-3 or TRBV12-4 to TRBJ2-3; a weak D match, TRBD2 (6 bases). The CDR3 spans 13 residues. CDR3 sequence: CAGSFGGADTQYF. The CDR3 DNA follows: TGTGCCGGCAGTTTCGGGGGAGCAGATACGCAGTATTTT.

This clonotype is labeled medium-sized. CDR3 bases: TGTGCCAGCAGTGAAACACTAGCGGGGCCCTACGAGCAGTACTTC. Translated, it gives CASSETLAGPYEQYF. The rearrangement uses TRBV6-1 and TRBJ2-7; 10 bases agree with TRBD2. The V gene's germline CDR1 is MNHNS and CDR2 SASEGT. The J segment lost 2 bases and the V segment lost 2 bases, leaving 3 bases of the junction unmatched. The CDR3 consists of 15 residues.

This clonotype qualifies as medium-sized. This chain joins TRBV11-1 and TRBJ1-2; no clear D. Germline V gives CDR1 SGHAT, CDR2 FQDESV (reference sequence). V was clipped by 5 bases and J by 4 bases, with 17 bases between them. CDR3 length equals 15 residues. CDR3 nucleotides: TGTGCCAGCAGCCCGGTCCGGAACTGGCTCTATGGCTACACCTTC. This encodes CASSPVRNWLYGYTF.

By share of the sample, this clonotype is medium-sized. V is TRBV5-6 and J is TRBJ1-2, with TRBD1 matching over 12 bases. V trimming: 0 bases; J trimming: 7 bases; junction bases outside the gene matches: 10. CDR3 length: 17 residues. From germline, CDR1 is SGHDT and CDR2 YYEEEE. In DNA form, the CDR3 reads TGTGCCAGCAGCTTGGGCAGTCCGGGACAGGGGGCTTTTGGCTACACCTTC. This translates into CASSLGSPGQGAFGYTF.

This clonotype is medium-sized (0.01 to 0.1%) by share. The chain carries TRBV15 and TRBJ1-5; 8 bases are a match to TRBD1. The germline gives CDR1 LNHNV, CDR2 YYDKDF (reference sequence). The CDR3 spans 15 residues. Trimming removed 0 bases from V and 7 bases from J; junction bases left unmatched: 5. The DNA for the CDR3 is TGTGCCACCAGCAGAGATCTCACAGGGGGACAGCCCCAGCATTTT. Translation: CATSRDLTGGQPQHF.

This clonotype ranks as medium-sized. The chain is built from TRBV20-1 and TRBJ2-3; maybe TRBD1 (5 bases). V gave up 5 bases and J gave up 4 bases, with 10 bases separating them. Germline CDR1 reads DFQATT; CDR2 reads SNEGSKA (reference sequence). CDR3 length: 12 amino acids. The CDR3 loop reads CSAQGPPDTQYF. The CDR3 DNA sequence: TGCAGTGCTCAGGGTCCCCCAGATACGCAGTATTTT.

This clonotype appeared many times. This sequence joins TRBV5-1 and TRBJ2-3, with TRBD2 matching 7 bases. Germline V CDR1 and CDR2: SGHRS, YFSETQ. J was trimmed by 4 bases and V by 1 base; bases with no gene match: 6. This CDR3 is built from 15 residues. CDR3 protein: CASSLKREGSDTQYF. CDR3 DNA: TGCGCCAGCAGCTTGAAGAGGGAGGGATCAGATACGCAGTATTTT.